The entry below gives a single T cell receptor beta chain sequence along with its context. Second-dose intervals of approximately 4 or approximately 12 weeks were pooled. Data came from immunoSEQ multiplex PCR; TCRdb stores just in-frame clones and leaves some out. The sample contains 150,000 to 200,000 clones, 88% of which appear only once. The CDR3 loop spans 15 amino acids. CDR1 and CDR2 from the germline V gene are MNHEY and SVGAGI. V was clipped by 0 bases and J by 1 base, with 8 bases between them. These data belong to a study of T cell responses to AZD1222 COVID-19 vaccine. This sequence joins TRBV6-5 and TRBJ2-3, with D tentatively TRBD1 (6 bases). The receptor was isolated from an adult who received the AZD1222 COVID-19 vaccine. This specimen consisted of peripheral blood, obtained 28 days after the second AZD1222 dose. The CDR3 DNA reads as TGTGCCAGCAGTTACTCCCGGACAGGCACAGATACGCAGTATTTT. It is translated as CASSYSRTGTDTQYF.